Listed below are T cell receptor beta chains from one sample, sequenced in a study of cytomegalovirus exposure and HLA in healthy donors. Assay used: immunoSEQ multiplex PCR; TCRdb lists only in-frame clones, some missing. In the table there are 210,000 or so clones, over 75% of which are singletons. Material for sequencing was PBMCs. The receptors originated from a woman aged 50 to 60 in good health and CMV-seropositive. CDR3s include the opening cysteine and the closing phenylalanine or tryptophan. Only some rows state a clone size, as once, few, many or a class for expanded clones.

V	size	J	CDR3
TRBV5-4	.	TRBJ2-3	CASSFYRGPSYF
TRBV5-1	few	TRBJ2-3	CASSLVIGTDTQYF
TRBV6-1	.	TRBJ1-2	CASSTRQGDSGYTF
TRBV11-2	.	TRBJ1-1	CASSQNVLSVEAFF
TRBV7-3	.	TRBJ1-1	CASSLQYRERAFF
TRBV11-2	.	TRBJ1-1	CASTADIWEGLAFF
TRBV27	.	TRBJ2-5	CASSLAGSRGTQYF
TRBV5-1	.	.	CASHGQGAYEQYF
TRBV6-1	.	TRBJ2-5	CASTVTDQETQYF
TRBV5-1	.	TRBJ2-7	CASSQNPQGGHEQYF
TRBV18	.	TRBJ2-3	CASSPPGQKTDTQYF
TRBV9	.	TRBJ1-6	CASSVGGSPLHF
TRBV7-9	.	TRBJ1-4	CSSSPLIATTNEKLFF
TRBV5-4	.	TRBJ2-2	CASSLYRSGAGELFF
TRBV7-9	.	TRBJ1-1	CASSLIPGGGSGAEAFF
TRBV5-1	.	TRBJ2-6	CASSLTIAGANVLTF
TRBV27	.	TRBJ2-5	CASSLIAGEGETQYF
TRBV30	.	TRBJ1-2	CAWSVGGVGGYTF
TRBV7-2	.	TRBJ1-4	CASSPGGRVGEKLFF
TRBV27	.	TRBJ2-6	CASSIGDRVHGRGQANVLTF
TRBV19	once	TRBJ2-5	CASSASVYQETQYF
TRBV9	once	TRBJ1-2	CASSVGAYYGYTF
TRBV29-1	few	TRBJ2-5	CSVGAQSGQYF
TRBV4-2	.	TRBJ1-2	CASSKTGQTDYGYTF
TRBV9	.	TRBJ2-7	CASSVQGQGSYEQYF
TRBV30	once	TRBJ1-2	CAWSAQENHYGYTF
TRBV6-5	.	TRBJ1-2	CASSYSNRGSGYTF
TRBV28	.	TRBJ2-2	CASTGGVGTGELFF
TRBV5-1	.	TRBJ1-3	CASSSDRVGSGNTIYF
TRBV11-2	.	TRBJ2-2	CASSIHGAGELFF
TRBV7-6	.	TRBJ2-3	CASSPTGGSGTDTQYF
TRBV19	.	TRBJ2-7	CASSRGTGINSYEQYF
TRBV7-9	.	TRBJ1-2	CASSAGTMGYTF
TRBV11-3	few	TRBJ2-7	CASRSAQGDEQYF
TRBV5-1	.	TRBJ2-5	CATRWGGAEEETQYF
TRBV28	.	TRBJ1-4	CASGTGGDEKLFF
TRBV19	.	TRBJ1-5	CASSIAQGQPQHF
TRBV25-1	.	TRBJ1-2	CASSDRQGVSYTF
TRBV4-2	.	TRBJ2-7	CASSQDPTGSSYEQYF
TRBV5-1	.	TRBJ1-2	CASSLGQGFYGYTF
TRBV18	.	TRBJ2-7	CASSPLAGAYEQYF
TRBV19	.	TRBJ1-5	CASSIGTENQPQHF
TRBV29-1	few	TRBJ2-3	CSVRRLTDTQYF
TRBV27	.	TRBJ2-7	CASSARGTAYEQYF
TRBV19	.	TRBJ1-5	CASNGRAGVGQPQHF
TRBV13	.	TRBJ2-1	CASSFLGGSYNEQFF